This TCR beta chain was captured by sequencing in a study of T cells in Graves' hyperthyroidism and ophthalmopathy. There were TCR beta CDR3 regions amplified from RNA transcripts. With the HTBI primer set, the TCR CDR3 went through a first round of RT-PCR. TCRdb redid the calling of the multiplex PCR reads with MiXCR, one entry per CDR3 protein. The table includes roughly 500,000 distinct CDR3 sequences, around 22% detected once. With 10 bases removed from V and 4 bases from J, the gap between germline ends came to 22 bases. This CDR3 contains 16 residues. CDR1 is ENHRY, CDR2 SYGVKD, per germline. This clonotype was seen at least ten times.

The specimen sequenced was blood. V usage is TRBV10-3 and J usage is TRBJ2-2; D is tentatively TRBD1 or TRBD2 (5 bases each). The source of this sequence is a woman aged 30 to 39 with Graves' ophthalmopathy. CDR3 DNA: TGTGCCACACAATTCGGGACGGCCAAATTCACCGGGGAGCTGTTTTTT. This gives the protein CATQFGTAKFTGELFF.